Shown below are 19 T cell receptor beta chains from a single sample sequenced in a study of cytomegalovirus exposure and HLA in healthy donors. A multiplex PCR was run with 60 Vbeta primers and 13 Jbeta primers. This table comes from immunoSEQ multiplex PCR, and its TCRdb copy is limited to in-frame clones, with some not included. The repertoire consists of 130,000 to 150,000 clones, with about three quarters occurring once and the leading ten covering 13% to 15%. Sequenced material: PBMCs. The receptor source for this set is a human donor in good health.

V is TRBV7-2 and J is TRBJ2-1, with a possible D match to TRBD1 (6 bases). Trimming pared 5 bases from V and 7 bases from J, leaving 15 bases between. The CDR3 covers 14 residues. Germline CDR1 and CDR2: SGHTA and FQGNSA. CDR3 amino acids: CASSELARGNEQFF. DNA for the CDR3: TGTGCCAGCAGCGAGCTAGCCAGGGGTAATGAGCAGTTCTTC.

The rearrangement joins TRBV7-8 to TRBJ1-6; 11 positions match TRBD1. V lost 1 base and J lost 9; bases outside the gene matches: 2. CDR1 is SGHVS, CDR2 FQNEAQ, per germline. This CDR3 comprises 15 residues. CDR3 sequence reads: CASSLGGQGGSPLHF. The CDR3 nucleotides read TGTGCCAGCAGCTTAGGGGGACAGGGGGGTTCACCCCTCCACTTT. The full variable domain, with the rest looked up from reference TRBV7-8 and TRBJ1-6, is GAGVSQSPRYKVAKRGQDVALRCDPISGHVSLFWYQQALGQGPEFLTYFQNEAQLDKSGLPSDRFFAERPEGSVSTLKIQRTQQEDSAVYLCASSLGGQGGSPLHFGNGTRLTVT.

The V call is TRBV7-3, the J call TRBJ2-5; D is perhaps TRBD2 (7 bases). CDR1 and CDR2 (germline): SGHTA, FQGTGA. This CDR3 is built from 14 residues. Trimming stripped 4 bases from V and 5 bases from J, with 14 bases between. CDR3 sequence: CASSWGRGSETQYF. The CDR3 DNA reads TGTGCCAGCAGCTGGGGGCGGGGGAGTGAGACCCAGTACTTC. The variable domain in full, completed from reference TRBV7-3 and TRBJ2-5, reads GAGVSQTPSNKVTEKGKYVELRCDPISGHTALYWYRQSLGQGPEFLIYFQGTGAADDSGLPNDRFFAVRPEGSVSTLKIQRTERGDSAVYLCASSWGRGSETQYFGPGTRLLVL.

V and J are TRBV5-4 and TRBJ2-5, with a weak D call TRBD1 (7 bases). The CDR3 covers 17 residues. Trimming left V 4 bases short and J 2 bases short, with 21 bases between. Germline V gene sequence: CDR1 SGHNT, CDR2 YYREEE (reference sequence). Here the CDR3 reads CASSRWRDRESQETQYF. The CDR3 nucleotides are TGTGCCAGCAGCCGTTGGAGGGACAGAGAATCACAAGAGACCCAGTACTTC. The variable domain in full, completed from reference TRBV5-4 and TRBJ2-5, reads ETGVTQSPTHLIKTRGQQVTLRCSSQSGHNTVSWYQQALGQGPQFIFQYYREEENGRGNFPPRFSGLQFPNYSSELNVNALELDDSALYLCASSRWRDRESQETQYFGPGTRLLVL.

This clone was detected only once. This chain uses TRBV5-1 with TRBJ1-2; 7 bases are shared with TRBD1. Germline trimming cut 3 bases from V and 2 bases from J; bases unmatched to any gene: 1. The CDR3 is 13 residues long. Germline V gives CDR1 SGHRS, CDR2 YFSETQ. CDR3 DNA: TGCGCCAGCAGCTGGGGACAGAACTATGGCTACACCTTC. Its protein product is CASSWGQNYGYTF.

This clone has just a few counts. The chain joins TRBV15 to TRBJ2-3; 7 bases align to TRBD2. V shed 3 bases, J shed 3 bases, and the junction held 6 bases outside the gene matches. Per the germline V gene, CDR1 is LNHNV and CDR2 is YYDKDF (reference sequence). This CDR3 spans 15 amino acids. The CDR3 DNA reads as TGTGCCACCAGCAGCCGACTAGCTCCTACAGATACGCAGTATTTT. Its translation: CATSSRLAPTDTQYF.

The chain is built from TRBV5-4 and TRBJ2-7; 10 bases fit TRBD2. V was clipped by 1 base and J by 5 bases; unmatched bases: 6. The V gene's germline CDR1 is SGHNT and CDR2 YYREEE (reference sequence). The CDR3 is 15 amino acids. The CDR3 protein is CASSLFLAGAHEQYF. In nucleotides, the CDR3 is TGTGCCAGCAGCTTGTTTCTAGCGGGAGCCCACGAGCAGTACTTC.

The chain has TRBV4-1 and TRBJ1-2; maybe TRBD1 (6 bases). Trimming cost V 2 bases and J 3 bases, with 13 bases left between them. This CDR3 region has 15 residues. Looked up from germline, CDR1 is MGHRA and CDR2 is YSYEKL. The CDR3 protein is CASSQPRGAYYGYTF. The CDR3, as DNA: TGCGCCAGCAGCCAACCCAGGGGCGCCTACTATGGCTACACCTTC.

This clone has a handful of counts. The DNA of the CDR3 is TGCAGCGCTCGTAAGTGGGGGGGGGCAACAGATACGCAGTATTTT. This translates into CSARKWGGATDTQYF. The chain recombines TRBV29-1 with TRBJ2-3; TRBD2 is a possible D gene (7 bases). Per the germline V gene, CDR1 is SQVTM and CDR2 is ANQGSEA. This CDR3 is built from 15 residues. V lost 7 bases to trimming and J lost 3 bases, with 20 bases between them.

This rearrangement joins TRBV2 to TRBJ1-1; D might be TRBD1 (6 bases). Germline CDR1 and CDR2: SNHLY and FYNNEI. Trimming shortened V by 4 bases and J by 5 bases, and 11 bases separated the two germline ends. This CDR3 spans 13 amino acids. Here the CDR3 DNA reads TGTGCCAGCAGTGTGGCAGGGGCAACTGAAGCTTTCTTT. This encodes CASSVAGATEAFF.

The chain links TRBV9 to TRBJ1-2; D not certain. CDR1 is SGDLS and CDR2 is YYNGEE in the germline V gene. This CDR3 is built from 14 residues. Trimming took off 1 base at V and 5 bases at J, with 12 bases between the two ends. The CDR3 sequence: CASSVSPDFYGYTF. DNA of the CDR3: TGTGCCAGCAGCGTAAGTCCAGACTTTTATGGCTACACCTTC.

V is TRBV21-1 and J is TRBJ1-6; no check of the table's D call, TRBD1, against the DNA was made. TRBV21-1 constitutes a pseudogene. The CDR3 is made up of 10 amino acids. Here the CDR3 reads CASSRQPLHF. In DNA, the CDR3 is TGTGCCAGCAGCAGACAACCCCTCCACTTT.

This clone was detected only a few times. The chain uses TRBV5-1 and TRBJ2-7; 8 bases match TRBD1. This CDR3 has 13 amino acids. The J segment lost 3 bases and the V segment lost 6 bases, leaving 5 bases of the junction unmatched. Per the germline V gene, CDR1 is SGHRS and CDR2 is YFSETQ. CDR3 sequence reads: CASTDRAGYEQYF. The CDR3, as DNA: TGCGCCAGCACGGACAGGGCAGGCTACGAGCAGTACTTC.

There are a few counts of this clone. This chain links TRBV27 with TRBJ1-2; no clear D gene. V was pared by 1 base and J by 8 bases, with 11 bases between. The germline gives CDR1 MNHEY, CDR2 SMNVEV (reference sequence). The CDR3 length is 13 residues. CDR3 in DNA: TGTGCCAGCAGTTTATATGGCGGTGGAGGCTACACCTTC. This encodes CASSLYGGGGYTF.

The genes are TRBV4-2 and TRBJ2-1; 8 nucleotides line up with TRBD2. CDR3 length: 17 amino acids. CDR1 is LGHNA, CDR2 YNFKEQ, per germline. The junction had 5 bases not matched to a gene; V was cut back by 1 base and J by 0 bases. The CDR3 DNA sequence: TGTGCCAGCAGCCAAGCGGGAGGGACGAGCTCCTACAATGAGCAGTTCTTC. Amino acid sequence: CASSQAGGTSSYNEQFF.

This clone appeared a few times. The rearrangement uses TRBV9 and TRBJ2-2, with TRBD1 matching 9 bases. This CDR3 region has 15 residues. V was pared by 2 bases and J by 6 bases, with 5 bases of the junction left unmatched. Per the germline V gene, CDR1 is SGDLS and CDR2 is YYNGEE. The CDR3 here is CASSVRDRDPGELFF. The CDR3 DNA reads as TGTGCCAGCAGCGTTCGGGACAGGGACCCCGGGGAGCTGTTTTTT. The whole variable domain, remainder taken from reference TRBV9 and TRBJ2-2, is DSGVTQTPKHLITATGQRVTLRCSPRSGDLSVYWYQQSLDQGLQFLIQYYNGEERAKGNILERFSAQQFPDLHSELNLSSLELGDSALYFCASSVRDRDPGELFFGEGSRLTVL.

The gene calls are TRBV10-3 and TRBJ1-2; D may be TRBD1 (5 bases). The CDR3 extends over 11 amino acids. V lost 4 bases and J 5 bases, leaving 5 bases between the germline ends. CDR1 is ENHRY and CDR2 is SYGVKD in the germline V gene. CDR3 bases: TGTGCCATCAGTGGGACATATGGCTACACCTTC. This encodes CAISGTYGYTF.

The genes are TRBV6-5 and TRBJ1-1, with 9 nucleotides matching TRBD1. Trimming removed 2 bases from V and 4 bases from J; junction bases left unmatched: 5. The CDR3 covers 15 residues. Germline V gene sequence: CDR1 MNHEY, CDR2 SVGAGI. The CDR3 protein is CASSYGGTGSTEAFF. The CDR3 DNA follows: TGTGCCAGCAGTTACGGGGGGACAGGGAGCACTGAAGCTTTCTTT.

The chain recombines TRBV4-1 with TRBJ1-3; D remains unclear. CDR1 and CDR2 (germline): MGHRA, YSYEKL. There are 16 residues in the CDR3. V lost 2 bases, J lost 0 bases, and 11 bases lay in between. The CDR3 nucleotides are TGCGCCAGCAGCCAAAGACGGAGCCTCTCTGGAAACACCATATATTTT. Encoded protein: CASSQRRSLSGNTIYF.